The T cell receptor (beta chain) described here comes from a study of T cell repertoires in cytomegalovirus infection. TCRdb itself ran the reads through MiXCR, one entry per CDR3 protein. This sample yields about 530,000 distinct CDR3 sequences, of which about 26% are seen a single time; roughly 13% belongs to the top ten. Sequencing was done on a sample of PBMCs. The clonotype comes from a human donor in good health (CMV status not recorded). Some clones in this sample may be carry-over from other donors' samples.

The CDR3 sequence is CASRTRGIYEQYF. For the CDR3, the DNA is TGTGCCAGCAGAACAAGAGGAATCTACGAGCAGTACTTC. The chain joins TRBV6-2 or TRBV6-3 to TRBJ2-7, with D unclear. Germline CDR1 and CDR2: MNHEY and SVGEGT. The CDR3 sequence is 13 residues long. The germline V and J ends were trimmed by 6 bases and 3 bases, with 12 bases remaining between them.